This T cell receptor (beta chain) was captured in a study of early stage breast cancer tumors. Broader study findings: Most shared enriched TCRB sequences were commonly generated ones.

The data were produced by immunoSEQ multiplex PCR, yet TCRdb's version contains in-frame clones alone and is incomplete. Here the sample spans about 72,000 clones, 65% to 80% being singletons. Worth noting for this clone: Its antigen is undetermined.

In germline, CDR1 is SNHLY, CDR2 FYNNEI. Trimming removed 11 bases at V and 0 bases at J, with 14 bases between. This CDR3 has 14 amino acids. This receptor was obtained from a person in their sixties with breast cancer. Material: blood. V is TRBV2 and J is TRBJ1-3; the D gene is possibly TRBD1 (5 bases). The CDR3 DNA reads TGTGCCGGGGGGGACGGCCTCTCTGGAAACACCATATATTTT. Its translation: CAGGDGLSGNTIYF. The variable domain in full, with the rest retrieved from reference TRBV2 and TRBJ1-3, is EPEVTQTPSHQVTQMGQEVILRCVPISNHLYFYWYRQILGQKVEFLVSFYNNEISEKSEIFDDQFSVERPDGSNFTLKIRSTKLEDSAMYFCAGGDGLSGNTIYFGEGSWLTVV.